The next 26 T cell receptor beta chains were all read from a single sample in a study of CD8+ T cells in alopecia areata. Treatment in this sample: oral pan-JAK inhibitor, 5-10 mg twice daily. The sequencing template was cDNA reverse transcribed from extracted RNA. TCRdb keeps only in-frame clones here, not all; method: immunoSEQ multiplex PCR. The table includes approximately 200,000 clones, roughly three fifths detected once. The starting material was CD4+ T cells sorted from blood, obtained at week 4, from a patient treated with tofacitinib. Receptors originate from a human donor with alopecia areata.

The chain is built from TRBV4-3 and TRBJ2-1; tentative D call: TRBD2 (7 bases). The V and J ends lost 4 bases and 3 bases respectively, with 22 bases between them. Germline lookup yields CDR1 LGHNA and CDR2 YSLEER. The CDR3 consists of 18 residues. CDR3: CASSRGGGAAFYYNEQFF. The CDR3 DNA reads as TGCGCCAGCAGCCGGGGCGGGGGCGCCGCTTTCTACTACAATGAGCAGTTCTTC.

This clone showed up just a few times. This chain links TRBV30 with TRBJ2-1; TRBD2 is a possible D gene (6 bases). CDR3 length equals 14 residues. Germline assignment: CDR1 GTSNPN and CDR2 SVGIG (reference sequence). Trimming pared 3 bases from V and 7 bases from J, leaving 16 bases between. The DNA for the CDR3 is TGTGCCTGGAGAGCGCTTAGCGGCTATAATGAGCAGTTCTTC. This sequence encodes CAWRALSGYNEQFF.

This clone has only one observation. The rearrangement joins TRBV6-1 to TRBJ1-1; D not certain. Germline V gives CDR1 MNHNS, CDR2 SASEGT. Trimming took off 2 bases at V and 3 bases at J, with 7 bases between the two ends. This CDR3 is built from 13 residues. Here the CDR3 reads CASSEPGDTEAFF. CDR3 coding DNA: TGTGCCAGCAGTGAACCTGGGGACACTGAAGCTTTCTTT.

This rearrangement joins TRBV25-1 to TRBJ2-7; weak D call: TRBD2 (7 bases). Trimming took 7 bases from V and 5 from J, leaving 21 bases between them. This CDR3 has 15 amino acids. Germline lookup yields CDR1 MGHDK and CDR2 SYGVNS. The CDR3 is CASKRGGGLLDEQYF. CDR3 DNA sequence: TGTGCCAGCAAGAGGGGCGGGGGCCTGCTTGACGAGCAGTACTTC.

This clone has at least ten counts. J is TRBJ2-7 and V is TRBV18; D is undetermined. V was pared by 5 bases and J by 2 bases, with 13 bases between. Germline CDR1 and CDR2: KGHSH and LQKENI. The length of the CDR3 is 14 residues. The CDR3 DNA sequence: TGTGCCAGCTCAACCGGGTCTCTCACCTACGAGCAGTACTTC. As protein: CASSTGSLTYEQYF.

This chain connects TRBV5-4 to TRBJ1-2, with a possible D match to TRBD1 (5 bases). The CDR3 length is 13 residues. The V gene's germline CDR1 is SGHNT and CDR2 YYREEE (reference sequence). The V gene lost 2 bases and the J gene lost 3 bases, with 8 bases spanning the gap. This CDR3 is CASSLQAYYGYTF. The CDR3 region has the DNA TGTGCCAGCAGCTTACAGGCGTACTATGGCTACACCTTC.

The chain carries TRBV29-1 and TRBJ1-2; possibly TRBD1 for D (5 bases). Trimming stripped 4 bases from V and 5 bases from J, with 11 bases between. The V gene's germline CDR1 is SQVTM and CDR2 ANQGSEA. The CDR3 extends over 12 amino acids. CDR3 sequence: CSVGMTEYGYTF. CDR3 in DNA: TGCAGCGTTGGGATGACAGAGTATGGCTACACCTTC.

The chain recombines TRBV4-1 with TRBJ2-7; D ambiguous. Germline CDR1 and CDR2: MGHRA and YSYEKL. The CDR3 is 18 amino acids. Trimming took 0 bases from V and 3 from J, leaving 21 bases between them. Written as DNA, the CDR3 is TGCGCCAGCAGCCAAGATCGTGGGAATTTCAGATCTAACTACGAGCAGTACTTC. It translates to CASSQDRGNFRSNYEQYF.

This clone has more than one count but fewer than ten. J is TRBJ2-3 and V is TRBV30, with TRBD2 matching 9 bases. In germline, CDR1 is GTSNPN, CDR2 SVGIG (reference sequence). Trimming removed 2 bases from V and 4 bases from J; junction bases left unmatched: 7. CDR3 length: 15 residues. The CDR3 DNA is TGTGCCTGGAGTCTTTGGGCGGGGGGGGCAGATACGCAGTATTTT. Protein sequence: CAWSLWAGGADTQYF.

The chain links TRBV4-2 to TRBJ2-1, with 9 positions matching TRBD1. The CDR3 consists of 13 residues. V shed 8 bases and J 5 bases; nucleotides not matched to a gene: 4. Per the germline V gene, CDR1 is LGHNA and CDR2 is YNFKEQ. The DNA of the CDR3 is TGTGCCAGCGGGCGGGACAGGGACAATGAGCAGTTCTTC. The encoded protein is CASGRDRDNEQFF.

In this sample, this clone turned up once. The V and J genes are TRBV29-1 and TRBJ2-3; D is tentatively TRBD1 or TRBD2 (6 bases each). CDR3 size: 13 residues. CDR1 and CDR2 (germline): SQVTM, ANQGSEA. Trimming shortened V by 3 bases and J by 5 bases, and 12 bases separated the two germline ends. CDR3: CSVEGGFQDTQYF. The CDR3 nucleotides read TGCAGCGTTGAGGGGGGCTTTCAAGATACGCAGTATTTT.

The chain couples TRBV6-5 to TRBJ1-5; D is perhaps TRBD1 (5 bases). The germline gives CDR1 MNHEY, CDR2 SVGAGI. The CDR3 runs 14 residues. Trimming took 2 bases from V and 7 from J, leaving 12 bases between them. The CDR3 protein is CASSYEGTGQPQHF. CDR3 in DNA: TGTGCCAGCAGTTACGAGGGGACGGGGCAGCCCCAGCATTTT.

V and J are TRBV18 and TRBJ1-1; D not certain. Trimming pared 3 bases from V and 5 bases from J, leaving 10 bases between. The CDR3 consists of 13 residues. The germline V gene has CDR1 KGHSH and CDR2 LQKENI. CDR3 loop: CASSPIRKTEAFF. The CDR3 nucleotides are TGTGCCAGCTCACCGATAAGAAAGACTGAAGCTTTCTTT.

For the CDR3, the DNA is TGCAGCTTCCGGACAGGCTACAATGAGCAGTTCTTC. Translated, it gives CSFRTGYNEQFF. The chain couples TRBV29-1 to TRBJ2-1, with TRBD1 matching over 7 bases. Unmatched junction bases numbered 4, after V lost 8 bases and J lost 3 bases. Germline assignment: CDR1 SQVTM and CDR2 ANQGSEA. The CDR3 has 12 residues.

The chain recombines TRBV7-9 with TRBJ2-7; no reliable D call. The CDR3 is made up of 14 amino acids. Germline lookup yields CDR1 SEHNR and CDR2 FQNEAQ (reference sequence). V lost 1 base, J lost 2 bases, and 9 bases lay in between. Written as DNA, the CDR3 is TGTGCCAGCAGCTTAGACCCGCTAGCCTACGAGCAGTACTTC. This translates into CASSLDPLAYEQYF. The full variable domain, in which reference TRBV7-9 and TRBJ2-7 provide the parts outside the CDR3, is DTGVSQNPRHKITKRGQNVTFRCDPISEHNRLYWYRQTLGQGPEFLTYFQNEAQLEKSRLLSDRFSAERPKGSFSTLEIQRTEQGDSAMYLCASSLDPLAYEQYFGPGTRLTVT.

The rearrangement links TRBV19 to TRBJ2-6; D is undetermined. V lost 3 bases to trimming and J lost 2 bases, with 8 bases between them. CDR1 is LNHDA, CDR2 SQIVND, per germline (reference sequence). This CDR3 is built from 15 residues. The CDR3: CASSMGSTGANVLTF. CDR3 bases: TGTGCCAGTAGTATGGGCAGTACTGGGGCCAACGTCCTGACTTTC.

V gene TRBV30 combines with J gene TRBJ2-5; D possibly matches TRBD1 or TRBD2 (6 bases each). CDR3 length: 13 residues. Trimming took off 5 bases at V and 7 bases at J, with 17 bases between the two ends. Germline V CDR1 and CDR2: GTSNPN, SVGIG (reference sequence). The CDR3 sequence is CAWSPPGEVTQYF. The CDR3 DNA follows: TGTGCCTGGTCTCCACCAGGGGAGGTGACCCAGTACTTC.

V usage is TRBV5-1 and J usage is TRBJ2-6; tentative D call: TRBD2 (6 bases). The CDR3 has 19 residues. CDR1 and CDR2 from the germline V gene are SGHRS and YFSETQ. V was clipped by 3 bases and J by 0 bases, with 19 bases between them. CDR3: CASSWMAGTASSGANVLTF. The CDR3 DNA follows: TGCGCCAGCAGCTGGATGGCGGGGACTGCCTCCTCTGGGGCCAACGTCCTGACTTTC. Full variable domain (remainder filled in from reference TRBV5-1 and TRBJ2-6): KAGVTQTPRYLIKTRGQQVTLSCSPISGHRSVSWYQQTPGQGLQFLFEYFSETQRNKGNFPGRFSGRQFSNSRSEMNVSTLELGDSALYLCASSWMAGTASSGANVLTFGAGSRLTVL.

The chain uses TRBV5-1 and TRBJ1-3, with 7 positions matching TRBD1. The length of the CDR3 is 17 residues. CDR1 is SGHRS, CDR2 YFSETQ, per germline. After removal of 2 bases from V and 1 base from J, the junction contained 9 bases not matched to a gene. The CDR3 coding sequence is TGCGCCAGCAGCTTATCGACAGGGCCCGCTTCTGGAAACACCATATATTTT. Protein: CASSLSTGPASGNTIYF.

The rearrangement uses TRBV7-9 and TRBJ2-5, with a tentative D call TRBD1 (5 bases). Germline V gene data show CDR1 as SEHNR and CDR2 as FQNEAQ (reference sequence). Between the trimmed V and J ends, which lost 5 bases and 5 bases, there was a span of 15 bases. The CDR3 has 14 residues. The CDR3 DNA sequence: TGTGCCAGCAGCCATGGGGCGCCCAGGGAGACCCAGTACTTC. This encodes CASSHGAPRETQYF.

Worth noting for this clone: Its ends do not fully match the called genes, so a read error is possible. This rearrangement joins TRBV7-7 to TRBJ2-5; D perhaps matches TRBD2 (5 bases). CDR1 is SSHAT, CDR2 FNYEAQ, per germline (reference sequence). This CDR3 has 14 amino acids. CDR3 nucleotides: TGTGCTAGCAGCTCCACCGGGAACCAAGAGACCCAGTACTTC. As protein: CASSSTGNQETQYF.

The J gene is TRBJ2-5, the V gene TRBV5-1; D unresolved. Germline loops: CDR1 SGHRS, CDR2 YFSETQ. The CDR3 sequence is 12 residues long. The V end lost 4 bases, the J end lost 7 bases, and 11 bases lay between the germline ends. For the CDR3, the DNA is TGCGCCAGCAGCCCCAAAGGTTTGACCCAGTACTTC. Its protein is CASSPKGLTQYF.

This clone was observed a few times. The CDR3 DNA reads TGTGCCATCAGACGGACAGGTCATTCCGGGGAGCTGTTTTTT. Its protein product is CAIRRTGHSGELFF. The rearrangement uses TRBV10-3 and TRBJ2-2; 7 bases are a match to TRBD1. V shed 6 bases, J shed 6 bases, and the junction held 7 bases outside the gene matches. This CDR3 is 14 amino acids long. CDR1 ENHRY and CDR2 SYGVKD come from the germline V gene.

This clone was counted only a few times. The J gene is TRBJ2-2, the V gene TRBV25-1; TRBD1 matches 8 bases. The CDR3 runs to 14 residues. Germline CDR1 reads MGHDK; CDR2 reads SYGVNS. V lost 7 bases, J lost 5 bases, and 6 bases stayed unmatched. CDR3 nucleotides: TGTGCCAGCACCCGGACAGGGCTGACCGGGGAGCTGTTTTTT. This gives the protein CASTRTGLTGELFF.

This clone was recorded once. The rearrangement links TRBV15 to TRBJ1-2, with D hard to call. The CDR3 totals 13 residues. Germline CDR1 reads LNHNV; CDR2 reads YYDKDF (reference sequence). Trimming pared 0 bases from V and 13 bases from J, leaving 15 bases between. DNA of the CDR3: TGTGCCACCAGCAGAGAAGTGGAGGGTTTCAGCACCTTC. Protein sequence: CATSREVEGFSTF.

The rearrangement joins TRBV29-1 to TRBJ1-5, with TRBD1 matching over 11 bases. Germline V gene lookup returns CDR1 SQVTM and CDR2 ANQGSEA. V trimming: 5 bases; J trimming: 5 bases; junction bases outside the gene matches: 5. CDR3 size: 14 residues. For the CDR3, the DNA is TGCAGCGTTCTTGGACAGGGGGCTGATCAGCCCCAGCATTTT. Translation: CSVLGQGADQPQHF. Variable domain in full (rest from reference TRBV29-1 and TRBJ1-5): SAVISQKPSRDICQRGTSLTIQCQVDSQVTMMFWYRQQPGQSLTLIATANQGSEATYESGFVIDKFPISRPNLTFSTLTVSNMSPEDSSIYLCSVLGQGADQPQHFGDGTRLSIL.